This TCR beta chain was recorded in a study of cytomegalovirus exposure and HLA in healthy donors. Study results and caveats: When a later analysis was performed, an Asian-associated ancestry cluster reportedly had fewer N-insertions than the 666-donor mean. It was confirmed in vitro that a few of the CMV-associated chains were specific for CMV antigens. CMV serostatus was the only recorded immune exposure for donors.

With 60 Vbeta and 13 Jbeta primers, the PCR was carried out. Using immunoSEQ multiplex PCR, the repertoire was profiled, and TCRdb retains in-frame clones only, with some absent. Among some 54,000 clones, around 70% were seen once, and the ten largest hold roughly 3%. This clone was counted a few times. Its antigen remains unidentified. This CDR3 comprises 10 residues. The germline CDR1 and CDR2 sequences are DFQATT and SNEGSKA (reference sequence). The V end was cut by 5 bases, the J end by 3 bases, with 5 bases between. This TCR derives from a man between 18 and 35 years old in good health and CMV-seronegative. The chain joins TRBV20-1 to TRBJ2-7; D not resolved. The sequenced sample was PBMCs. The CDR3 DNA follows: TGCAGTGCTGTTAGCTACGAGCAGTACTTC. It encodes CSAVSYEQYF.